Listed below are T cell receptor beta chains from one sample, sequenced in a study of cytomegalovirus exposure and HLA in healthy donors. Sequencing used immunoSEQ multiplex PCR; TCRdb keeps in-frame clones, though not all of them. The table lists approximately 220,000 clones, 82% of them singletons. Sample: PBMCs. Receptor source: a man in his forties in good health and CMV-seropositive. Each CDR3 is given with its conserved first and last residue. A D gene is named only where the DNA matches it firmly. Some rows mark clone size as missing; the rest say once, few, many or name a class of expanded clone.

CDR3 DNA: TGTGCCAGCAGTTACGGAAACAGAGCAACTAATGAAAAACTGTTTTTT; CDR3 protein: CASSYGNRATNEKLFF; V gene: TRBV6-5; clone size: .; D gene: .; CDR3 length: 16; J gene: TRBJ1-4
CDR3 DNA: TGTGCCAGCAGCTTAGTATGGACTATCCTCAATGAGCAGTTCTTC; CDR3 protein: CASSLVWTILNEQFF; V gene: TRBV11-2; clone size: .; D gene: .; CDR3 length: 15; J gene: TRBJ2-1
CDR3 DNA: TGTGCCAGCAGTTTAACAGCGGGAGTGTACAATGAGCAGTTCTTC; CDR3 protein: CASSLTAGVYNEQFF; V gene: TRBV27; clone size: .; D gene: TRBD2; CDR3 length: 15; J gene: TRBJ2-1
CDR3 DNA: TGTGCCAGCAGCTTAGATGCGGCAGGGGGCGGCTACACCTTC; CDR3 protein: CASSLDAAGGGYTF; V gene: TRBV7-9; clone size: .; D gene: TRBD1; CDR3 length: 14; J gene: TRBJ1-2
CDR3 DNA: TGTGCCAGCAGTGCCAGTACGGAGCAGTTCTTC; CDR3 protein: CASSASTEQFF; V gene: TRBV2; clone size: once; D gene: .; CDR3 length: 11; J gene: TRBJ2-1
CDR3 DNA: TGCGCCAGCAGCCCCCGAGGGGAGACAGGCTCCTACGAGCAGTACTTC; CDR3 protein: CASSPRGETGSYEQYF; V gene: TRBV4-1; clone size: .; D gene: .; CDR3 length: 16; J gene: TRBJ2-7
CDR3 DNA: TGTGCCAGCAGCCGAAAGAAAGAGGGACACACAGATACGCAGTATTTT; CDR3 protein: CASSRKKEGHTDTQYF; V gene: TRBV4-2; clone size: few; D gene: .; CDR3 length: 16; J gene: TRBJ2-3
CDR3 DNA: TGTGCCAGCAGCTTGCCTTGGGGGCGCAATGAGCAGTTCTTC; CDR3 protein: CASSLPWGRNEQFF; V gene: TRBV7-9; clone size: .; D gene: .; CDR3 length: 14; J gene: TRBJ2-1
CDR3 DNA: TGTGCCAGCAGCGTAGCCAACACCAACTATGGCTACACCTTC; CDR3 protein: CASSVANTNYGYTF; V gene: TRBV9; clone size: .; D gene: .; CDR3 length: 14; J gene: TRBJ1-2
CDR3 DNA: TGTGCCAGCAGCACCACAGGACAGGGGTTCGTCTATGGCTACACCTTC; CDR3 protein: CASSTTGQGFVYGYTF; V gene: TRBV7-8; clone size: .; D gene: TRBD1; CDR3 length: 16; J gene: TRBJ1-2
CDR3 DNA: TGTGCCAGCAGGTCGACGGGTTTCGACTATGGCTACACCTTC; CDR3 protein: CASRSTGFDYGYTF; V gene: TRBV6-1; clone size: .; D gene: .; CDR3 length: 14; J gene: TRBJ1-2
CDR3 DNA: TGCAGCGTTGAGGGAGGACAACCTCCTGGAAACACCATATATTTT; CDR3 protein: CSVEGGQPPGNTIYF; V gene: TRBV29-1; clone size: .; D gene: .; CDR3 length: 15; J gene: TRBJ1-3
CDR3 DNA: TGTGCCAGCAGAGACGGGTCGGCCGGGACCGGGGAGCTGTTTTTT; CDR3 protein: CASRDGSAGTGELFF; V gene: TRBV6-5; clone size: .; D gene: .; CDR3 length: 15; J gene: TRBJ2-2
CDR3 DNA: TGTGCCAGCAGCTCTCCGGGACTAGCGACCACCGGGGAGCTGTTTTTT; CDR3 protein: CASSSPGLATTGELFF; V gene: TRBV5-4; clone size: .; D gene: TRBD2; CDR3 length: 16; J gene: TRBJ2-2
CDR3 DNA: TGTGCCAGCAGTGGTTCGGGACAGGCTCCCAGCTACACCTTC; CDR3 protein: CASSGSGQAPSYTF; V gene: TRBV2; clone size: .; D gene: TRBD1; CDR3 length: 14; J gene: TRBJ1-2